The 15 T cell receptor beta chains reported below all come from one sample, sequenced in a study of spatial heterogeneity in lung cancer (dated by TCRdb to the late 2010s). What the authors observed across the whole study: The tumor nonsynonymous mutation count correlated with the number of expanded intratumoral alpha and beta TCRs.

Libraries were constructed by 5' RACE. Sequenced on a NextSeq 500. TCRdb trimmed public reads at Q25 via fastp, called clones via MiXCR and kept in-frame beta chains. Here each entry gathers all rows of one CDR3 protein and keeps the most common genes and DNA. This sample lists fewer than 20,000 distinct CDR3 sequences; 5.5% to 6.5% were detected once. About 9.3% of the sample lies in the top ten. What this sample's time point label stands for: sample taken at primary tumor resection. Antigens of these TCRs are unknown. Sequencing was performed on lung tumor tissue, taken at surgery. These receptors came from a female donor with early-stage non-small cell lung cancer.

This clonotype was detected ten times or more. With the library built for alpha chains, this beta chain is off target and its frequency is not meaningful. The chain combines TRBV5-1 with TRBJ2-5; TRBD2 aligns across 7 bases. This CDR3 has 13 residues. Looked up from germline, CDR1 is SGHRS and CDR2 is YFSETQ. The ends lost 3 bases at V and 4 bases at J; junction bases unmatched: 3. CDR3 region: CASSSGGGETQYF. Written as DNA, the CDR3 is TGCGCCAGCAGCTCGGGAGGTGGAGAGACCCAGTACTTC.

This clonotype was detected ten times or more. Because this beta chain is a stray read in a library intended to capture alpha chains, its abundance should not be given much weight. The chain has TRBV18 and TRBJ2-1, with D perhaps matching TRBD2 (5 bases). The germline CDR1 and CDR2 sequences are KGHSH and LQKENI. The CDR3 length is 14 residues. V was cut by 6 bases and J by 6 bases, with 15 bases left in between. The CDR3 nucleotides read TGTGCCAGCTCCCGAGGGAGTTTTACCAATGAGCAGTTCTTC. It codes for CASSRGSFTNEQFF.

Judged by abundance, this clonotype is medium-sized (0.01 to 0.1%). Since it is a stray read in a library aimed at alpha chains, this beta chain has a size that is not meaningful. The rearrangement joins TRBV7-9 to TRBJ1-1, with TRBD1 matching over 8 bases. This CDR3 contains 14 residues. The V gene end was trimmed by 5 bases and the J gene end by 5 bases; junction bases not matched to a gene: 7. Germline CDR1 is SEHNR and CDR2 is FQNEAQ (reference sequence). The DNA for the CDR3 is TGTGCCAGCAGCCAAATACAGGGGGGAACTGAAGCTTTCTTT. Its protein product is CASSQIQGGTEAFF. The full variable domain, completed using reference TRBV7-9 and TRBJ1-1, is DTGVSQNPRHKITKRGQNVTFRCDPISEHNRLYWYRQTLGQGPEFLTYFQNEAQLEKSRLLSDRFSAERPKGSFSTLEIQRTEQGDSAMYLCASSQIQGGTEAFFGQGTRLTVV.

This clonotype is categorized as medium-sized. Being off target in a library aimed at alpha chains, this beta chain has a size of little meaning. As DNA, the CDR3 is TGCGCCAGCAGCGACGACGGAGGCCGAGCTTTCTTT. Protein sequence: CASSDDGGRAFF. V is TRBV5-1 and J is TRBJ1-1; D gene ambiguous. Germline V gives CDR1 SGHRS, CDR2 YFSETQ. Trimming took 4 bases from V and 10 from J, leaving 14 bases between them. The CDR3 covers 12 residues. The entire variable domain, with the rest obtained from reference TRBV5-1 and TRBJ1-1, is as follows: KAGVTQTPRYLIKTRGQQVTLSCSPISGHRSVSWYQQTPGQGLQFLFEYFSETQRNKGNFPGRFSGRQFSNSRSEMNVSTLELGDSALYLCASSDDGGRAFFGQGTRLTVV.

This clonotype was recorded a few times. This beta chain was picked up by a library intended for alpha chains and is off target, so its count carries little meaning. The chain carries TRBV5-6 and TRBJ2-3; D tentatively fits TRBD1 or TRBD2 (5 bases each). V was shortened by 3 bases and J by 0 bases, with 20 bases between the two germline ends. This CDR3 is 18 amino acids long. Germline V gives CDR1 SGHDT, CDR2 YYEEEE. The CDR3 loop is CASSSNRDGFISTDTQYF. The CDR3 nucleotides read TGTGCCAGCAGCTCCAACCGGGACGGGTTCATAAGCACAGATACGCAGTATTTT.

The table lists this clonotype with many counts. Within a library made for alpha chains, this beta chain is off target, and its count is uninformative. The rearrangement links TRBV28 to TRBJ1-2, with TRBD1 matching over 10 bases. This CDR3 spans 14 amino acids. After removal of 5 bases from V and 6 bases from J, the junction contained 6 bases not matched to a gene. Germline CDR1 and CDR2: MDHEN and SYDVKM. The CDR3 DNA follows: TGTGCCAGCAGTGCCGGACAGGGGGTTGATGGCTACACCTTC. Encoded protein: CASSAGQGVDGYTF.

This clonotype was observed at least ten times. This beta chain represents an off-target read in a library built for alpha chains; its size is of limited meaning. The chain has TRBV5-1 and TRBJ2-3; D remains unclear. The germline V gene has CDR1 SGHRS and CDR2 YFSETQ. The CDR3 contains 14 residues. V was cut by 0 bases and J by 2 bases, with 7 bases left in between. The CDR3 reads CASSLAESTDTQYF. The CDR3 coding sequence is TGCGCCAGCAGCTTGGCGGAGTCCACAGATACGCAGTATTTT. The full variable domain, its missing parts supplied by reference TRBV5-1 and TRBJ2-3, is KAGVTQTPRYLIKTRGQQVTLSCSPISGHRSVSWYQQTPGQGLQFLFEYFSETQRNKGNFPGRFSGRQFSNSRSEMNVSTLELGDSALYLCASSLAESTDTQYFGPGTRLTVL.

As to this clonotype: The library was built for alpha chains, so this beta chain is an off-target read and its size means little. This chain uses TRBV5-5 with TRBJ2-1; D is perhaps TRBD1 (6 bases). From germline, CDR1 is SGHKS and CDR2 YYEKEE (reference sequence). This CDR3 has 16 amino acids. V lost 0 bases, J lost 0 bases, and 10 bases lay in between. Here the CDR3 DNA reads TGTGCCAGCAGCTTGGGAGGCAGGGGCTCCTACAATGAGCAGTTCTTC. Translated, it gives CASSLGGRGSYNEQFF.

This clonotype was counted ten times or more. This beta chain lies outside the target of a library built for alpha chains; its clone size means little. CDR3 sequence reads: CASSPSGTGAADTQYF. CDR3 sequence (DNA): TGTGCCAGCAGTCCATCCGGGACCGGGGCGGCAGATACGCAGTATTTT. The chain couples TRBV27 to TRBJ2-3; tentatively, D is TRBD1 or TRBD2 (5 bases each). Trimming cost V 5 bases and J 4 bases, with 19 bases left between them. The germline V gene encodes CDR1 MNHEY and CDR2 SMNVEV (reference sequence). This CDR3 region has 16 residues.

This clonotype is medium-sized. This beta chain lies outside the target of a library built for alpha chains; its clone size means little. CDR3 residues: CASSLVRLAGGNTGELFF. The DNA of the CDR3 is TGTGCCAGCAGCTTAGTGAGGCTAGCGGGTGGTAACACCGGGGAGCTGTTTTTT. The V gene is TRBV7-6, the J gene TRBJ2-2; 8 bases are a match to TRBD2. Germline V gives CDR1 SGHVS, CDR2 FNYEAQ. V gave up 1 base and J gave up 2 bases; unmatched junction bases: 9. This CDR3 is built from 18 residues.

About this clonotype itself: For a library built for alpha chains, this beta chain is a stray read; little rests on its size. J is TRBJ2-1 and V is TRBV5-5; D is undetermined. The germline V and J ends were trimmed by 0 bases and 15 bases, with 16 bases remaining between them. The CDR3 covers 13 residues. The germline CDR1 and CDR2 sequences are SGHKS and YYEKEE (reference sequence). The CDR3: CASSLAATVNRFF. The CDR3, as DNA: TGTGCCAGCAGCTTGGCCGCGACTGTTAATCGGTTCTTC.

Points on this clonotype: This beta chain is a stray sequence in a library constructed for alpha chains; its clone size is not meaningful. J is TRBJ1-4 and V is TRBV6-1; tentatively, D is TRBD1 (5 bases). This CDR3 contains 14 residues. Germline V gene data show CDR1 as MNHNS and CDR2 as SASEGT. Between the trimmed V and J ends, which lost 6 bases and 5 bases, there was a span of 13 bases. The CDR3 is CASRETALNEKLFF. CDR3 DNA: TGTGCCAGCAGGGAGACAGCCCTAAATGAAAAACTGTTTTTT.

This clonotype showed up just a few times. This beta chain slipped into a library made for alpha chains as a stray read, so its size is not meaningful. The J gene is TRBJ1-5, the V gene TRBV6-2 or TRBV6-3; D call uncertain. V was clipped by 6 bases and J by 9 bases, with 9 bases between them. The CDR3 loop spans 11 amino acids. Per the germline V gene, CDR1 is MNHEY and CDR2 is SVGEGT. CDR3 coding DNA: TGTGCCAGCAGAGACTCCGGGCCCCAGCATTTT. This codes for CASRDSGPQHF.

This clonotype was observed many times. The library was prepared for alpha chains; this beta chain is a stray read, so its frequency means little. The rearrangement uses TRBV20-1 and TRBJ1-1; no reliable D call. In germline, CDR1 is DFQATT, CDR2 SNEGSKA (reference sequence). The CDR3 extends over 13 amino acids. The germline V and J ends were trimmed by 1 base and 4 bases, with 10 bases remaining between them. This CDR3 reads CSARVWDGTEAFF. The CDR3 DNA reads TGCAGTGCTAGAGTTTGGGATGGCACTGAAGCTTTCTTT.

There are many counts of this clonotype. Because the library targeted alpha chains, this beta chain is an off-target read whose size means little. V and J are TRBV24-1 and TRBJ2-3, with TRBD2 as a possible D gene (6 bases). The CDR3 totals 14 residues. The germline CDR1 and CDR2 sequences are KGHDR and SFDVKD. The V end was cut by 6 bases, the J end by 0 bases, with 9 bases between. The CDR3 DNA reads as TGTGCCACCAGTAGGGCGGGAAGCACAGATACGCAGTATTTT. Translating it yields CATSRAGSTDTQYF.